This TCR beta chain was sequenced in a study of beta chain features in type 1 diabetes. About the study: No age, gender or cell yield differences were seen between patients and healthy donors. Points from the study as a whole: Reduced insertions and increased deletions marked VDJ junctions in type 1 diabetes patients. Sequencing used cDNA, and cells with high TCR expression could therefore be over-represented.

This clone was seen repeatedly, ten times or more. The antigen is unknown. Each of the CD4+ naive, central memory, regulatory and stem cell-like memory populations was sorted via CD45RO/CCR7/CD25/CD127/CD95/CD27. V shed 5 bases and J shed 6 bases, with 14 bases lying between them. The CDR3 has 13 amino acids. CDR1 is SGHAT, CDR2 FQDESV, per germline (reference sequence). Expressed TCRB transcripts got sequenced, as all isolated RNA was reverse transcribed. Measured with immunoSEQ multiplex PCR; TCRdb has only the in-frame clones, and not every one. Counted here are hundreds of thousands of clones, 6.5% to 10% occurring once; the ten biggest clones make up 0.44%.

The chain recombines TRBV11-1 with TRBJ2-7, with unresolved D. The sample was central memory CD4+ T cells from blood. The clonotype was recovered from a woman between 18 and 29 years old in good health. As DNA, the CDR3 is TGTGCCAGCAGCCAGACCCCGTGGGGCGAGCAGTACTTC. It specifies CASSQTPWGEQYF.